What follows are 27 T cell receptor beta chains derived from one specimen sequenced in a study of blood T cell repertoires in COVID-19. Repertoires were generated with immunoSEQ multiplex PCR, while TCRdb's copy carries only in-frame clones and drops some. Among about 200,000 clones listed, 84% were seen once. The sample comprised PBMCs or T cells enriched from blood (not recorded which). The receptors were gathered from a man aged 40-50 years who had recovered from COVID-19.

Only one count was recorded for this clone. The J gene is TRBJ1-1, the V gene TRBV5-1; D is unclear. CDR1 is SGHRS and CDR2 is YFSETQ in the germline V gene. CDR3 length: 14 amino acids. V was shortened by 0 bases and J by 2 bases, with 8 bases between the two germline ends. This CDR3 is CASSLDSSNTEAFF. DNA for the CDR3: TGCGCCAGCAGCTTGGACAGCTCAAACACTGAAGCTTTCTTT.

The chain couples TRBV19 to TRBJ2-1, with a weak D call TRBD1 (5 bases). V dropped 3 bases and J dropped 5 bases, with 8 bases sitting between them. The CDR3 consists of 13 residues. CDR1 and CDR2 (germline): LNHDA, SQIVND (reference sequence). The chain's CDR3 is CASSMQGNNEQFF. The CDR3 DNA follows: TGTGCCAGTAGTATGCAGGGAAACAATGAGCAGTTCTTC. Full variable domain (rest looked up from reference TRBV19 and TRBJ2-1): DGGITQSPKYLFRKEGQNVTLSCEQNLNHDAMYWYRQDPGQGLRLIYYSQIVNDFQKGDIAEGYSVSREKKESFPLTVTSAQKNPTAFYLCASSMQGNNEQFFGPGTRLTVL.

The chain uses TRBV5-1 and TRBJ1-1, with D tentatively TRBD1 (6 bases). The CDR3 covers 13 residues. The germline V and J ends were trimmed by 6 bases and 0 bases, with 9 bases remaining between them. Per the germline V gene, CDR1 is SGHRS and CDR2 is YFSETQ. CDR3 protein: CASTGQMNTEAFF. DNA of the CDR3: TGCGCCAGCACAGGACAGATGAACACTGAAGCTTTCTTT.

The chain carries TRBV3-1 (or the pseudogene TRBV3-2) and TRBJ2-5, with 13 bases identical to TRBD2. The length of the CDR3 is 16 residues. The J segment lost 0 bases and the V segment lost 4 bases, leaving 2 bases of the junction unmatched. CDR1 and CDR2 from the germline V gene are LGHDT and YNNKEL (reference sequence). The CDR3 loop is CASSPGLAGNQETQYF. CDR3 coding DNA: TGTGCCAGCAGCCCGGGACTAGCGGGGAACCAAGAGACCCAGTACTTC.

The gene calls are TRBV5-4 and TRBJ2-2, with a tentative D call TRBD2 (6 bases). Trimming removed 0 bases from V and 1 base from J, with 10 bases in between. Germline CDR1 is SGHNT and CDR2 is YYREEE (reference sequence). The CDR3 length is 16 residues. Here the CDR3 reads CASSLELARNTGELFF. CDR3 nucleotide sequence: TGTGCCAGCAGCTTGGAACTAGCTAGGAACACCGGGGAGCTGTTTTTT. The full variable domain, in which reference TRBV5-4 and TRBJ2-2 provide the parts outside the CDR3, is ETGVTQSPTHLIKTRGQQVTLRCSSQSGHNTVSWYQQALGQGPQFIFQYYREEENGRGNFPPRFSGLQFPNYSSELNVNALELDDSALYLCASSLELARNTGELFFGEGSRLTVL.

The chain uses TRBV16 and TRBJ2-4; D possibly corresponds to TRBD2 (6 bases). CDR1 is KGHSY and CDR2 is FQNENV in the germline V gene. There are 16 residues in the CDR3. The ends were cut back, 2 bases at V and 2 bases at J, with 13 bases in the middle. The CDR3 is CASSQVAVTTKNIQYF. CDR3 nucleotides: TGTGCCAGCAGCCAAGTAGCGGTGACCACCAAAAACATTCAGTACTTC.

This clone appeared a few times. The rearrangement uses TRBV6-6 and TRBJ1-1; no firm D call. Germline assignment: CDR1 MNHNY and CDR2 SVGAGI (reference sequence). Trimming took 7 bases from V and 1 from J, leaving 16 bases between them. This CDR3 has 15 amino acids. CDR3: CASTLTARGNTEAFF. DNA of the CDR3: TGTGCCAGCACCCTAACGGCGCGGGGGAACACTGAAGCTTTCTTT.

CDR3 loop: CASSDLAGGPGELFF. CDR3 sequence (DNA): TGTGCCAGCAGTGACTTAGCGGGGGGGCCCGGGGAGCTGTTTTTT. The rearrangement uses TRBV25-1 and TRBJ2-2, with 11 bases lining up with TRBD2. The junction had 3 bases not matched to a gene; V was cut back by 3 bases and J by 6 bases. The CDR3 consists of 15 residues. Germline V gives CDR1 MGHDK, CDR2 SYGVNS. Filled out from reference TRBV25-1 and TRBJ2-2, the complete variable domain reads EADIYQTPRYLVIGTGKKITLECSQTMGHDKMYWYQQDPGMELHLIHYSYGVNSTEKGDLSSESTVSRIRTEHFPLTLESARPSHTSQYLCASSDLAGGPGELFFGEGSRLTVL.

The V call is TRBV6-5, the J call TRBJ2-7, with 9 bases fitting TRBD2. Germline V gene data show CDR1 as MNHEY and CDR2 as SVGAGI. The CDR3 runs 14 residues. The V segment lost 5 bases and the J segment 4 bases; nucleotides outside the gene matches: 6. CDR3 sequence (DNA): TGTGCCAGCAGTAGGGGACTAGCTCTTTACGAGCAGTACTTC. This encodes CASSRGLALYEQYF.

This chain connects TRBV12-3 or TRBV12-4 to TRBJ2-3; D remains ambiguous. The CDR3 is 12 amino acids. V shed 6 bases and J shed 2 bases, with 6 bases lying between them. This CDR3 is CASSPNTDTQYF. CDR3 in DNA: TGTGCCAGCAGCCCTAACACAGATACGCAGTATTTT.

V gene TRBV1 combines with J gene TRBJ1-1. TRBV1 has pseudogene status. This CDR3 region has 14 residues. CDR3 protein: CTSSQESGNTEAFF. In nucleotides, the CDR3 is TGCACCAGCAGCCAAGAATCCGGGAACACTGAAGCTTTCTTT.

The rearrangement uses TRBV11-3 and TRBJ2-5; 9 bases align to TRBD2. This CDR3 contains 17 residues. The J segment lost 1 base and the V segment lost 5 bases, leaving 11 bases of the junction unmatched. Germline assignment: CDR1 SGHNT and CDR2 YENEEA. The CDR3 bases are TGTGCCAGCAGCCCCCCCCTTAGCGGGGGATCCCAAGAGACCCAGTACTTC. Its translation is CASSPPLSGGSQETQYF.

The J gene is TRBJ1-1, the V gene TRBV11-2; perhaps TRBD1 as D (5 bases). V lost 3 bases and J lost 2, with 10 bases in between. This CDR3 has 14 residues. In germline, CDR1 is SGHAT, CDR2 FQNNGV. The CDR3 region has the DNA TGTGCCAGCAGCTTTCAGGGCAGAAACACTGAAGCTTTCTTT. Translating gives CASSFQGRNTEAFF.

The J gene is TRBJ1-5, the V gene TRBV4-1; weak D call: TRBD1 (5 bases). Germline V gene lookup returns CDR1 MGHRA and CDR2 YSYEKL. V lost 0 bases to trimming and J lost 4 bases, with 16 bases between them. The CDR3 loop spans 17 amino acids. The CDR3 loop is CASSQDGAAKANQPQHF. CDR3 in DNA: TGCGCCAGCAGCCAAGATGGGGCGGCGAAGGCAAATCAGCCCCAGCATTTT.

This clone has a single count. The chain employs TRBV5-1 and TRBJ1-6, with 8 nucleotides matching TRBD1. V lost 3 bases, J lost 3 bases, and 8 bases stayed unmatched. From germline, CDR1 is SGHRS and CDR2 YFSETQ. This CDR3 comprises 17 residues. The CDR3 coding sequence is TGCGCCAGCAGCTGGGACCCCGGGACAGGCTATAATTCACCCCTCCACTTT. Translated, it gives CASSWDPGTGYNSPLHF.

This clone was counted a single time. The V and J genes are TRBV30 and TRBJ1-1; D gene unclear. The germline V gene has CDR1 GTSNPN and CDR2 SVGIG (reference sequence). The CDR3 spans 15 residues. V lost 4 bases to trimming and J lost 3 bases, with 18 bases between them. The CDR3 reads CAWKWVGLPDTEAFF. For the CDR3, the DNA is TGTGCCTGGAAGTGGGTCGGGTTGCCGGACACTGAAGCTTTCTTT.

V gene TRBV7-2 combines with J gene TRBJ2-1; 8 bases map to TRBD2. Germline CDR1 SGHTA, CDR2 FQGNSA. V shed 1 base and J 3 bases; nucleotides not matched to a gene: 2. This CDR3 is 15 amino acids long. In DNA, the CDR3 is TGTGCCAGCAGCTTAGTAGCGGGGCTCTACAATGAGCAGTTCTTC. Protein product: CASSLVAGLYNEQFF.

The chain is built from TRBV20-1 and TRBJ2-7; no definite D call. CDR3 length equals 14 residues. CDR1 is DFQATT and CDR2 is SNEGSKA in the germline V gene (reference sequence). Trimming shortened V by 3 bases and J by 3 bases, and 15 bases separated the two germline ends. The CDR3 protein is CSASFTSPSYEQYF. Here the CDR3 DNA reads TGCAGTGCTAGTTTCACAAGTCCAAGCTACGAGCAGTACTTC.

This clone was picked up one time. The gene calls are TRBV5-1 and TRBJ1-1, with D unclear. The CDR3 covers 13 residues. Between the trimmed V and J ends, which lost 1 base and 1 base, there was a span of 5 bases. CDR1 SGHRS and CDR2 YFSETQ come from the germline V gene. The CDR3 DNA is TGCGCCAGCAGCTTGTTACAGAACACTGAAGCTTTCTTT. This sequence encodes CASSLLQNTEAFF.

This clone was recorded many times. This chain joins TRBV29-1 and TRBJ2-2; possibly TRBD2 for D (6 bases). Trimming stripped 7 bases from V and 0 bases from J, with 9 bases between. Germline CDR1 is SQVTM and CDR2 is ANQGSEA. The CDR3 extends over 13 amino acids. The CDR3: CSGDSPNTGELFF. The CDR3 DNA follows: TGCAGCGGGGACTCCCCGAACACCGGGGAGCTGTTTTTT.

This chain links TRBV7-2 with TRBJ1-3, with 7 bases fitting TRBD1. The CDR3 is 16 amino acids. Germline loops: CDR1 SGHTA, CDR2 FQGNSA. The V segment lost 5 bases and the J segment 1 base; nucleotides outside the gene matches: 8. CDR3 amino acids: CASSARQGSSGNTIYF. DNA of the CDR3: TGTGCCAGCAGCGCAAGACAGGGAAGTTCTGGAAACACCATATATTTT.

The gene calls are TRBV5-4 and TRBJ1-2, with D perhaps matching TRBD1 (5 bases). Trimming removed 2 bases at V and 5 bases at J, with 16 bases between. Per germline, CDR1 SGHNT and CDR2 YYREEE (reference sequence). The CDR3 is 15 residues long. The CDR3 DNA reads TGTGCCAGCAGCTTCGGTATTCAGGGTTTTTATGGCTACACCTTC. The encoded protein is CASSFGIQGFYGYTF.

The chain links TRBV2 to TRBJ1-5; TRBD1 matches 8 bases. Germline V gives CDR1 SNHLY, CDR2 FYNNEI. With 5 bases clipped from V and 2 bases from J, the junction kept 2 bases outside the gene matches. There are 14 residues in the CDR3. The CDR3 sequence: CASSQGARNQPQHF. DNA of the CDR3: TGTGCCAGCAGTCAGGGGGCTCGCAATCAGCCCCAGCATTTT.

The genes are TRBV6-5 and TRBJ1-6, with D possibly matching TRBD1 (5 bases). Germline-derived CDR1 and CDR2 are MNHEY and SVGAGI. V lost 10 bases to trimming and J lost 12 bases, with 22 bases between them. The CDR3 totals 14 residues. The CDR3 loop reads CATTEPGWGGPLHF. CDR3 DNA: TGTGCCACTACGGAGCCAGGATGGGGGGGACCCCTCCACTTT.

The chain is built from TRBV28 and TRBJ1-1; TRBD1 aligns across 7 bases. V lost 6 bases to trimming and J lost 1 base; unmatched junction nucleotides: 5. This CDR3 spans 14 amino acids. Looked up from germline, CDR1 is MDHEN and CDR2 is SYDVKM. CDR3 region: CASRAGGTNTEAFF. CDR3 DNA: TGTGCCAGCAGGGCAGGGGGGACGAACACTGAAGCTTTCTTT.

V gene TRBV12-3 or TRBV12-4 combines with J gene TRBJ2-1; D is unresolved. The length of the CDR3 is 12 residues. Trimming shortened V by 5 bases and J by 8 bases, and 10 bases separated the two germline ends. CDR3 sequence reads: CASSLGLYEQFF. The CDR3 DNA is TGTGCCAGCAGTCTCGGTCTATATGAGCAGTTCTTC.

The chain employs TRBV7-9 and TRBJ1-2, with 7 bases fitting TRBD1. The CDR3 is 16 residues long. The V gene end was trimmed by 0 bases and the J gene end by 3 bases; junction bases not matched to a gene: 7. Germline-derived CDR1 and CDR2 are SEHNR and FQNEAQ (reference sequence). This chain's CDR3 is CASSLARGEWDYGYTF. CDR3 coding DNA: TGTGCCAGCAGCTTAGCCAGGGGGGAATGGGACTATGGCTACACCTTC.